This T cell receptor beta chain was sequenced in a study of ipilimumab plus nivolumab after autologous stem cell transplantation. On the study more broadly: A median of roughly 8 nivolumab and about five ipilimumab doses were given. The myeloma cohort included high-risk transplant-naive patients and patients relapsing within 3 years of a first autologous transplant. Study-wide results and caveats: Authors suggest TCR repertoire, Treg phenotype and gut microbiota support further study.

The count of this clone is one. Antigen specificity is unknown. Assay: immunoSEQ multiplex PCR; the TCRdb copy retains only in-frame clones and omits some. Seen here are 11,000 or so clones, about 77% observed once, and the top ten hold roughly 9.6%. Patients got ipilimumab 1 mg/kg beginning 14 to 28 days post-transplant. V lost 1 base and J lost 2, with 9 bases in between. Per the germline V gene, CDR1 is SGHNT and CDR2 is YENEEA. This CDR3 contains 14 residues. The sample was PBMCs, taken in a trial of ipilimumab plus nivolumab as post-transplant consolidation. This clonotype was sampled from a male donor with multiple myeloma. The V gene is TRBV11-3, the J gene TRBJ2-7, with D unresolved. The CDR3: CASSLGNSAYEQYF. The CDR3 coding sequence is TGTGCCAGCAGCTTAGGGAACTCTGCCTACGAGCAGTACTTC.